This entry features one TCR beta chain sequence. In the original workflow: Reference gene primer amplification gave estimated nucleated cell counts. Sequenced by immunoSEQ multiplex PCR; TCRdb stores in-frame clones only, minus some. V and J calls and clone size come straight from that table; D and trimming were deduced from the DNA. The table has 170,000 or so clones, 87% seen once. The sample comes from a study of blood T cell repertoires in COVID-19. Study context: From the United States, Italy and Spain came samples of acute and convalescent COVID-19.

The CDR3 totals 15 residues. Trimming at V came to 6 bases and at J to 2 bases, leaving 4 bases not matched to a gene. Germline V gives CDR1 SNHLY, CDR2 FYNNEI. Specimen: peripheral blood. This clonotype originated in a young woman who had recovered from COVID-19. The chain joins TRBV2 to TRBJ1-5; 10 positions agree with TRBD1. The CDR3 DNA reads as TGTGCCAGCAGCGGGGACAGGGGCGGCAATCAGCCCCAGCATTTT. Protein: CASSGDRGGNQPQHF.